This T cell receptor (beta chain) was retrieved from a study of T cells in Graves' hyperthyroidism and ophthalmopathy. About the research overall: Once the initial diagnosis was made, peripheral blood was obtained before any treatment.

Many counts were recorded for this clonotype. RNA transcripts provided the source from which TCR beta CDR3 regions were amplified. First-round RT-PCR targeting the TCR CDR3 was performed with the HTBI primer set. TCRdb re-derived calls from the multiplex PCR reads in MiXCR, one entry per CDR3 protein. The repertoire holds 490,000 or so distinct CDR3 sequences, with roughly a sixth as singletons. Germline lookup yields CDR1 SGHTA and CDR2 FQGNSA. The CDR3 is 14 residues long. Trimming pared 3 bases from V and 5 bases from J, leaving 10 bases between. Based on clinical symptoms, serum thyroxine and TRAb, thyroid ultrasound and orbital computed tomography, diagnoses were reached.

The rearrangement links TRBV7-2 to TRBJ2-2; D is ambiguous. Sequences were obtained from blood. The receptor comes from a woman in her twenties or thirties with Graves' ophthalmopathy. The CDR3 region has the DNA TGTGCCAGCAGCTTGAAAAGGACGACCGGGGAGCTGTTTTTT. Translating it yields CASSLKRTTGELFF.